Listed below are T cell receptor beta chains from one sample, sequenced in a study of cytomegalovirus exposure and HLA in healthy donors. TCRdb's copy holds only in-frame clones and misses some; the assay was immunoSEQ multiplex PCR. The sample has approximately 170,000 clones; roughly 84% are singletons. The sequenced sample consisted of PBMCs. These receptors originate from a young man in good health and CMV-seropositive. Both conserved end residues are part of each CDR3. A D gene is named only where the DNA matches it firmly. A clone size is listed for some rows: how often the clone was seen (once, few, many), or a class if it is expanded.

DNA,CDR3,J,V,size,D
TGTGCCAGCAGCTTAACTCTATCGGACAGTGCGTTGGCTTTCTTT,CASSLTLSDSALAFF,TRBJ1-1,TRBV11-1,NA,NA
TGCGCCAGCAGCCCACAGGGGGCGCTGAGAACTGGGGCCAACGTCCTGACTTTC,CASSPQGALRTGANVLTF,TRBJ2-6,TRBV5-1,NA,TRBD1
TGTGCCTGGAGTGCAACTAGCGGGGGGGCGGAGCAGTACTTC,CAWSATSGGAEQYF,TRBJ2-7,TRBV30,NA,TRBD2
TGTGCCAGCAGTGGACAGGAAAACTATGGCTACACCTTC,CASSGQENYGYTF,TRBJ1-2,TRBV6-5,NA,TRBD1
TGTGCCAGCAGGCACCTAGCGGGGGGGCCCAATGAGCAGTTCTTC,CASRHLAGGPNEQFF,TRBJ2-1,TRBV6-6,NA,TRBD2
TGTGCCAGTAGTCCGGGACAGGGGGCCTACGAGCAGTACTTC,CASSPGQGAYEQYF,TRBJ2-7,TRBV19,NA,TRBD1
TGTGCCTACTTCCTGTGCTCTCAGCCCCAGCATTTT,CAYFLCSQPQHF,TRBJ1-5,TRBV19,NA,NA
TGCGCCAGCAGCCTAGGGACAGGGAGCACCGGGGAGCTGTTTTTT,CASSLGTGSTGELFF,TRBJ2-2,TRBV5-1,NA,TRBD1
TGTGCCAGCAGCCCCTTAGCGGGGTACAATGAGCAGTTCTTC,CASSPLAGYNEQFF,TRBJ2-1,TRBV7-6,NA,TRBD2
TGTGCCAGCAGTCGGGACAGGGGGCACGATACGCAGTATTTT,CASSRDRGHDTQYF,TRBJ2-3,TRBV27,NA,TRBD1
TGTGCCAGCAGTTCGCCCTCCGGGGGGGCCCACGAGCAGTACTTC,CASSSPSGGAHEQYF,TRBJ2-7,TRBV28,NA,TRBD2
TGTGCCAGCAGCGGAGTCCAGGGTCTTGCTAACTATGGCTACACCTTC,CASSGVQGLANYGYTF,TRBJ1-2,TRBV9,NA,NA
TGTGCCAGCTCACCCTCGGACAGAAATAGCAATCAGCCCCAGCATTTT,CASSPSDRNSNQPQHF,TRBJ1-5,TRBV18,NA,NA
TGTGCCAGCAGCCGCGGACAGGGGGCTTACGAGCAGTACTTC,CASSRGQGAYEQYF,TRBJ2-7,TRBV6-5,NA,TRBD1
TGTGCCAGCAGGGCCGGGGACAGCTCCACCGGGGAGCTGTTTTTT,CASRAGDSSTGELFF,TRBJ2-2,TRBV9,NA,TRBD1
TGTGCCACCAGGGGACAGGGGAATAATGAGCAGTTCTTC,CATRGQGNNEQFF,TRBJ2-1,TRBV15,NA,TRBD1
TGTGCCAGCAGTGAAGTTGAGACAGCCAAAGGGTGGTATGGCTACACCTTC,CASSEVETAKGWYGYTF,TRBJ1-2,TRBV2,NA,NA
TGCAGCGTTGAATCGACAGGGGGGGATGAAAAACTGTTTTTT,CSVESTGGDEKLFF,TRBJ1-4,TRBV29-1,NA,TRBD1
TGTGCCAGCAGTCGGACTCAGGGGGGTTCCGGGGAGCTGTTTTTT,CASSRTQGGSGELFF,TRBJ2-2,TRBV28,NA,NA
TGTGCCAGCAGCCCCGCTAGCGGGAGGGGGAACTCCTACGAGCAGTACTTC,CASSPASGRGNSYEQYF,TRBJ2-7,TRBV28,NA,TRBD2
TGTGCCAGCAGCTCGGATAGGGGTTGGACTGAAGCTTTCTTT,CASSSDRGWTEAFF,TRBJ1-1,TRBV5-6,NA,NA
TGTGCCAGCAGCTCTTCAGGGGGCTCTAACTATGGCTACACCTTC,CASSSSGGSNYGYTF,TRBJ1-2,TRBV7-9,NA,TRBD1
TGTGCCAGCAGTACCGAAGGACAGGGGAAGAATGAGCAGTTCTTC,CASSTEGQGKNEQFF,TRBJ2-1,TRBV6-5,NA,TRBD1
TGTGCCAGCAGCAGTGGGGGGTACGGATACGAGCAGTACTTC,CASSSGGYGYEQYF,TRBJ2-7,TRBV6-6,once,NA
TGTGCCACCAGCAGACTCCTCCCGGGACAGGGATTCGGGTCACCCCTCCACTTT,CATSRLLPGQGFGSPLHF,TRBJ1-6,TRBV15,NA,TRBD1
TGCAGCGTTGAACAGGAGACCCAGTACTTC,CSVEQETQYF,TRBJ2-5,TRBV29-1,NA,NA
TGTGCCAGCAGTTACAGTCGTCAGTACGAGCAGTACTTC,CASSYSRQYEQYF,TRBJ2-7,TRBV6-5,NA,NA
TGTGCCAGCAGTGAAGGGGACAGGGGGCGTTATGGCTACACCTTC,CASSEGDRGRYGYTF,TRBJ1-2,TRBV6-4,NA,TRBD1
TGTGCCAGCAGTTCCCACCAACTCCTGAGCACGGGACAAAATCAGCCCCAGCATTTT,CASSSHQLLSTGQNQPQHF,TRBJ1-5,TRBV28,NA,NA